This T cell receptor beta chain appears in the sequencing data of a study of CD8 T cells in ankylosing spondylitis. Deletions cut 5 bases from V and 2 bases from J, with 12 bases between. This CDR3 is 13 amino acids long. In germline, CDR1 is DFQATT, CDR2 SNEGSKA (reference sequence). This clonotype was recorded at least ten times. Antigen specificity is unknown. Regarding the study as a whole: Within ankylosing spondylitis blood, a TCR beta motif made up of roughly eight highly homologous variants appeared to be characteristic. Reports say disease-linked clones showed up significantly more in matched ankylosing spondylitis synovial fluid.

Making use of molecular barcodes, quantitative 5'-RACE generated TCR beta libraries. TCRdb re-derived calls from the 5' RACE reads in MiXCR, one entry per CDR3 protein. This table holds around 490,000 distinct CDR3 sequences, about 5.2% found once. This chain links TRBV20-1 with TRBJ2-5, with a weak D call TRBD1 (5 bases). The receptor's source is a male donor with ankylosing spondylitis. Sequencing used blood, either unsorted or a sorted T cell fraction (not recorded which). In nucleotides, the CDR3 is TGCAGTGCTTCGGTGGGGCGGCAAGAGACCCAGTACTTC. Amino acids: CSASVGRQETQYF.